The clone carrying this T cell receptor beta chain was detected only a few times. Preparation of the TCRbeta library was carried out with unique molecular identifiers. TCRdb redid the calling of the PCR reads with MiXCR, one entry per CDR3 protein. This sample yields some 500,000 distinct CDR3 sequences, of which approximately 32% are seen a single time; 2% to 3% belongs to the top ten. V lost 5 bases to trimming and J lost 4 bases, with 14 bases between them. Germline-derived CDR1 and CDR2 are SGHTA and FQGNSA. This CDR3 comprises 14 residues. This sample is drawn from a study of T-cell reconstitution after alpha-beta-depleted transplantation in children.

This rearrangement joins TRBV7-2 to TRBJ1-2; D is unclear. The sequence was obtained from a human donor who donated a stem cell graft to a child with aplastic anemia. The source was PBMCs from the stem cell graft donor, collected from the stem cell graft. CDR3 sequence: CASSPGPGIYGYTF. The CDR3 nucleotides are TGTGCCAGCAGCCCCGGACCGGGAATCTATGGCTACACCTTC.